This passage covers 26 T cell receptor beta chains from one sample sequenced in a study of blood T cell repertoires in COVID-19. Some clones are missing from TCRdb's copy, which holds only in-frame ones; the method was immunoSEQ multiplex PCR. In the table there are roughly 82,000 clones, roughly four fifths of which are singletons. Source material: peripheral blood. These TCRs come from a man in his sixties with acute or convalescent COVID-19.

The V gene is TRBV27, the J gene TRBJ1-2, with no clear D. CDR1 and CDR2 (germline): MNHEY, SMNVEV (reference sequence). The V and J ends lost 7 bases and 4 bases respectively, with 22 bases between them. The CDR3 has 16 amino acids. CDR3 sequence: CASNSPPEPWSYGYTF. CDR3 coding DNA: TGTGCCAGCAACTCACCCCCGGAACCCTGGAGCTATGGCTACACCTTC.

This clone is categorized as medium-sized. The chain links TRBV18 to TRBJ2-1; D might be TRBD1 (5 bases). Germline V CDR1 and CDR2: KGHSH, LQKENI. This CDR3 region has 15 residues. The germline V and J ends were trimmed by 0 bases and 9 bases, with 15 bases remaining between them. The CDR3 spells CASSPPQERVREQFF. CDR3 DNA sequence: TGTGCCAGCTCACCACCACAGGAAAGGGTTCGTGAGCAGTTCTTC.

The chain has TRBV28 and TRBJ1-2; 7 nucleotides line up with TRBD1. Unmatched junction bases numbered 14, after V lost 7 bases and J lost 6 bases. The CDR3 totals 15 residues. CDR1 and CDR2 (germline): MDHEN, SYDVKM. CDR3 in DNA: TGTGCCAGCACCCCACTCCCGCAGGGGGAGAATGGCTACACCTTC. Amino acids: CASTPLPQGENGYTF.

This chain joins TRBV5-5 and TRBJ1-5; 8 bases align to TRBD1. The V segment lost 3 bases and the J segment 4 bases; nucleotides outside the gene matches: 6. The CDR3 has 15 residues. Germline CDR1 SGHKS, CDR2 YYEKEE (reference sequence). Written as DNA, the CDR3 is TGTGCCAGCAGCTCGACAGGGGCGCTAAATCAGCCCCAGCATTTT. Encoded protein: CASSSTGALNQPQHF.

A few counts support this clone. Relative to the germline gene, one junction end is altered; a read error may explain this. The chain couples TRBV7-7 to TRBJ2-1; TRBD2 matches 12 bases. Germline CDR1 SSHAT, CDR2 FNYEAQ (reference sequence). This CDR3 region has 20 residues. The CDR3 DNA is TGTGCTAGCAGCTTAGGTTCGTGGGCAGATCGGACTAGCGGGAACAATGAGCAGTTCTTC. It is translated as CASSLGSWADRTSGNNEQFF.

The chain has TRBV30 and TRBJ1-1; no clear D gene. This CDR3 is built from 11 residues. V lost 4 bases and J lost 5, with 8 bases in between. Germline assignment: CDR1 GTSNPN and CDR2 SVGIG (reference sequence). In DNA form, the CDR3 reads TGTGCCTGGATGGTACTGACTGAAGCTTTCTTT. This sequence encodes CAWMVLTEAFF.

The V and J genes are TRBV28 and TRBJ2-1; 11 bases agree with TRBD2. The trim removed 1 base at V and 12 bases at J, leaving 5 bases unmatched. The germline CDR1 and CDR2 sequences are MDHEN and SYDVKM. There are 14 residues in the CDR3. The CDR3 loop is CASSLFGSGRVQFF. The CDR3 region has the DNA TGTGCCAGCAGTTTATTCGGTAGCGGGAGGGTGCAGTTCTTC.

This chain connects TRBV27 to TRBJ1-1; no firm D call. V was shortened by 7 bases and J by 1 base, with 13 bases between the two germline ends. This CDR3 contains 14 residues. The germline V gene has CDR1 MNHEY and CDR2 SMNVEV (reference sequence). The CDR3 region has the DNA TGTGCCAGCACGCCCCAGTATGGGAACACTGAAGCTTTCTTT. Translating it yields CASTPQYGNTEAFF.

The chain carries TRBV5-1 and TRBJ2-1; D remains unclear. V was shortened by 4 bases and J by 0 bases, with 11 bases between the two germline ends. In germline, CDR1 is SGHRS, CDR2 YFSETQ. The CDR3 runs 15 residues. The CDR3 protein is CASSALEFSYNEQFF. In DNA form, the CDR3 reads TGCGCCAGCAGCGCCTTAGAGTTCTCCTACAATGAGCAGTTCTTC.

In this sample, this clone turned up a few times. The chain couples TRBV5-1 to TRBJ1-2, with a tentative D call TRBD1 (6 bases). The V and J ends lost 0 bases and 6 bases respectively, with 18 bases between them. The CDR3 is 16 residues long. Germline CDR1 reads SGHRS; CDR2 reads YFSETQ. The DNA of the CDR3 is TGCGCCAGCAGCTTGGCTAGGGGGGGACGGTCTCATGGCTACACCTTC. It yields the protein CASSLARGGRSHGYTF.

The chain is built from TRBV29-1 and TRBJ2-5, with 8 bases lining up with TRBD1. Germline values: CDR1 SQVTM, CDR2 ANQGSEA. After removal of 4 bases from V and 4 bases from J, the junction contained 8 bases not matched to a gene. CDR3 length: 14 residues. The CDR3 loop reads CSVARGRGRETQYF. CDR3 DNA: TGCAGCGTTGCTCGAGGCAGGGGGCGAGAGACCCAGTACTTC.

The chain has TRBV30 and TRBJ2-5; D gene ambiguous. The CDR3 sequence is 12 residues long. Trimming pared 1 base from V and 5 bases from J, leaving 8 bases between. Germline V gene sequence: CDR1 GTSNPN, CDR2 SVGIG (reference sequence). The CDR3 sequence is CAWSAKRETQYF. The CDR3 region has the DNA TGTGCCTGGAGTGCTAAGAGGGAGACCCAGTACTTC.

The sample holds one count of this clone. The V and J genes are TRBV19 and TRBJ1-2; no reliable D call. The CDR3 is 13 amino acids. Trimming shortened V by 0 bases and J by 4 bases, and 6 bases separated the two germline ends. Germline values: CDR1 LNHDA, CDR2 SQIVND (reference sequence). This chain's CDR3 is CASSIDAGYGYTF. DNA for the CDR3: TGTGCCAGTAGTATAGATGCCGGCTATGGCTACACCTTC.

The chain recombines TRBV7-2 with TRBJ2-2; D perhaps matches TRBD1 (5 bases). V gave up 1 base and J gave up 2 bases, with 11 bases separating them. The CDR3 has 16 residues. Germline values: CDR1 SGHTA, CDR2 FQGNSA. The CDR3, as DNA: TGTGCCAGCAGCTTAGGACTCAGGGCTAACACCGGGGAGCTGTTTTTT. This encodes CASSLGLRANTGELFF.

The chain employs TRBV6-4 and TRBJ2-1, with D perhaps TRBD2 (7 bases). The CDR3 sequence is 18 residues long. V lost 3 bases to trimming and J lost 0 bases, with 18 bases between them. Germline CDR1 and CDR2: MRHNA and SNTAGT. The CDR3 is CASSDEGRGAVSYNEQFF. In DNA form, the CDR3 reads TGTGCCAGCAGTGATGAAGGACGGGGGGCCGTCTCCTACAATGAGCAGTTCTTC.

This chain links TRBV3-1 (or the pseudogene TRBV3-2) with TRBJ1-1; possibly TRBD1 for D (5 bases). The CDR3 is 14 amino acids. V lost 2 bases to trimming and J lost 4 bases, with 11 bases between them. CDR1 LGHDT and CDR2 YNNKEL come from the germline V gene (reference sequence). The CDR3 region has the DNA TGTGCCAGCAGCCAAAGGCAGGGCCCCACTGAAGCTTTCTTT. Protein product: CASSQRQGPTEAFF.

The chain carries TRBV5-1 and TRBJ2-2; 9 bases are a match to TRBD2. The germline V gene has CDR1 SGHRS and CDR2 YFSETQ. J lost 7 bases, V lost 7 bases, and 8 bases had no gene match. The CDR3 covers 14 residues. The chain's CDR3 is CASSRTSGFGELFF. CDR3 nucleotide sequence: TGCGCCAGCTCACGTACTAGCGGGTTCGGGGAGCTGTTTTTT.

This rearrangement joins TRBV5-8 to TRBJ2-7, with TRBD2 matching 11 bases. J was trimmed by 4 bases and V by 5 bases; bases with no gene match: 8. Germline CDR1 reads SGHTS; CDR2 reads YDEGEE. The CDR3 length is 15 residues. The CDR3 sequence: CASRLSGGAQYEQYF. In DNA form, the CDR3 reads TGTGCCAGCAGACTTAGCGGGGGGGCTCAGTACGAGCAGTACTTC. The full variable domain, with the rest looked up from reference TRBV5-8 and TRBJ2-7, is EAGVTQSPTHLIKTRGQQATLRCSPISGHTSVYWYQQALGLGLQFLLWYDEGEERNRGNFPPRFSGRQFPNYSSELNVNALELEDSALYLCASRLSGGAQYEQYFGPGTRLTVT.

The chain recombines TRBV14 with TRBJ2-1; D possibly corresponds to TRBD1 (6 bases). Per germline, CDR1 SGHDN and CDR2 FVKESK. The CDR3 contains 15 residues. V was pared by 0 bases and J by 5 bases, with 11 bases between. In nucleotides, the CDR3 is TGTGCCAGCAGCCAAGAGATAAGGACAGACAATGAGCAGTTCTTC. It specifies CASSQEIRTDNEQFF.

V usage is TRBV6-5 and J usage is TRBJ1-3; the D gene is possibly TRBD1 (6 bases). Trimming shortened V by 5 bases and J by 4 bases, and 15 bases separated the two germline ends. Germline V CDR1 and CDR2: MNHEY, SVGAGI. This CDR3 has 15 residues. The DNA for the CDR3 is TGTGCCAGCAGTCAGACAGGTTTCATCGGAAACACCATATATTTT. Translation gives CASSQTGFIGNTIYF.

This chain connects TRBV11-2 to TRBJ1-1, with unresolved D. V gave up 1 base and J gave up 6 bases, with 9 bases separating them. The CDR3 runs to 13 residues. CDR1 is SGHAT and CDR2 is FQNNGV in the germline V gene. The chain's CDR3 is CASSLGYSSEAFF. The CDR3 nucleotides are TGTGCCAGCAGCTTAGGATACTCGTCTGAAGCTTTCTTT.

The gene calls are TRBV3-1 (or the pseudogene TRBV3-2) and TRBJ1-4; TRBD1 matches 7 bases. From germline, CDR1 is LGHDT and CDR2 YNNKEL (reference sequence). After removal of 4 bases from V and 2 bases from J, the junction contained 4 bases not matched to a gene. The CDR3 runs 15 residues. The CDR3 spells CASSLQGGTNEKLFF. The CDR3 DNA reads TGTGCCAGCAGCCTCCAAGGGGGCACTAATGAAAAACTGTTTTTT.

In this sample, this clone turned up a few times. DNA for the CDR3: TGTGCCAGTAGTAGACAGGGGTGGTACGAGCAGTACTTC. Its translation: CASSRQGWYEQYF. The rearrangement uses TRBV19 and TRBJ2-7; 8 bases are a match to TRBD1. V dropped 4 bases and J dropped 4; count of bases not matched to a gene: 3. The CDR3 contains 13 residues. Germline loops: CDR1 LNHDA, CDR2 SQIVND (reference sequence).

This chain connects TRBV7-2 to TRBJ2-5, with 8 bases matching TRBD1. In germline, CDR1 is SGHTA, CDR2 FQGNSA. The CDR3 spans 15 residues. J was trimmed by 4 bases and V by 2 bases; bases with no gene match: 6. The chain's CDR3 is CASSLYRGLGETQYF. The CDR3 bases are TGTGCCAGCAGCTTATACAGGGGGTTGGGAGAGACCCAGTACTTC.

The CDR3: CASSLEGGPRNQPQHF. DNA for the CDR3: TGTGCCAGCAGTTTAGAGGGGGGGCCGCGCAATCAGCCCCAGCATTTT. The chain has TRBV28 and TRBJ1-5; a possible D gene is TRBD1 (6 bases). In germline, CDR1 is MDHEN, CDR2 SYDVKM. V lost 2 bases and J 2 bases, leaving 13 bases between the germline ends. This CDR3 spans 16 amino acids.

The chain combines TRBV21-1 with TRBJ1-2; whether TRBD1, the table's D call, matches the DNA was not checked. TRBV21-1 is designated a pseudogene. The CDR3 sequence is 13 residues long. CDR3 nucleotides: TGTGCCAGCGGCCTCAGGGCAGCCTATGGCTACACCTTC. Protein product: CASGLRAAYGYTF.